What follows are 23 T cell receptor beta chains derived from one specimen sequenced in a study of blood T cells in healthy people across ages. A second about 7 to 12 cycle PCR used barcoded and J-beta primers. MiXCR, applied by TCRdb to the 5' RACE reads, yields one record per CDR3 protein. The repertoire holds hundreds of thousands of distinct CDR3 sequences, with approximately 52% as singletons. The specimen was blood. These receptors were obtained from a woman older than 75 in good health.

This clonotype was picked up a small number of times. This chain links TRBV27 with TRBJ2-1; D is unresolved. The J call may not be correct, given that the DNA end is closer to TRBJ2-7. The CDR3 runs to 15 residues. Germline V lookup: CDR1 MNHEY, CDR2 SMNVEV (reference sequence). CDR3 residues: CASSFSTPPYNEQYF. The DNA for the CDR3 is TGTGCCAGCAGTTTCTCTACCCCTCCCTACAATGAGCAGTACTTC.

This clonotype was counted ten times or more. The chain combines TRBV6-5 with TRBJ1-1, with 9 positions matching TRBD1. CDR3 length equals 14 residues. Germline V CDR1 and CDR2: MNHEY, SVGAGI. The ends lost 6 bases at V and 0 bases at J; junction bases unmatched: 2. This chain's CDR3 is CASRGQGLNTEAFF. The CDR3 region has the DNA TGTGCCAGCAGAGGACAGGGGTTGAACACTGAAGCTTTCTTT.

The chain joins TRBV18 to TRBJ1-1, with 7 bases identical to TRBD1. V shed 6 bases, J shed 4 bases, and the junction held 5 bases outside the gene matches. Germline assignment: CDR1 KGHSH and CDR2 LQKENI. This CDR3 spans 13 amino acids. The CDR3 region has the DNA TGTGCCAGCTCCCGACGACAGGGCACTGAAGCTTTCTTT. Translation: CASSRRQGTEAFF.

To note about this clonotype: The conserved phenylalanine or tryptophan is not found at the CDR3 terminus, so this likely reflects a read error. The chain couples TRBV7-9 to TRBJ2-5; D unresolved. Germline V gene lookup returns CDR1 SEHNR and CDR2 FQNEAQ (reference sequence). The CDR3 has 14 amino acids. The V end lost 5 bases, the J end lost 6 bases, and 16 bases lay between the germline ends. The CDR3 here is CASSLLGSVKTQYV. DNA of the CDR3: TGTGCCAGCAGCCTCCTCGGATCTGTAAAGACCCAGTACGTC.

The V gene is TRBV21-1, the J gene TRBJ2-1; the D call TRBD2 from the table was never checked on the DNA. TRBV21-1 corresponds to a pseudogene. The CDR3 has 13 residues. Here the CDR3 DNA reads TGTGCCAGCAGCAACTCCCGCATTCCTGAGCAGTTCTTC. It specifies CASSNSRIPEQFF.

The rearrangement joins TRBV10-3 to TRBJ2-2; D is perhaps TRBD2 (5 bases). With 4 bases removed from V and 0 bases from J, the gap between germline ends came to 6 bases. The CDR3 covers 14 residues. CDR1 ENHRY and CDR2 SYGVKD come from the germline V gene. The CDR3 sequence is CAISVGTNTGELFF. As DNA, the CDR3 is TGTGCCATCAGTGTCGGGACGAACACCGGGGAGCTGTTTTTT.

The V call is TRBV28, the J call TRBJ2-2; maybe TRBD1 (5 bases). Germline V CDR1 and CDR2: MDHEN, SYDVKM. The ends were cut back, 4 bases at V and 6 bases at J, with 15 bases in the middle. The CDR3 is 15 amino acids. The CDR3 sequence: CASSSPGRVAGELFF. DNA of the CDR3: TGTGCCAGCAGTTCCCCGGGCAGGGTGGCCGGGGAGCTGTTTTTT. The variable domain in full, with the rest retrieved from reference TRBV28 and TRBJ2-2, is DVKVTQSSRYLVKRTGEKVFLECVQDMDHENMFWYRQDPGLGLRLIYFSYDVKMKEKGDIPEGYSVSREKKERFSLILESASTNQTSMYLCASSSPGRVAGELFFGEGSRLTVL.

Only a few counts were recorded for this clonotype. The V and J genes are TRBV20-1 and TRBJ2-3, with a weak D call TRBD2 (5 bases). This CDR3 comprises 16 residues. CDR1 and CDR2 from the germline V gene are DFQATT and SNEGSKA (reference sequence). The CDR3: CSLGRGRTDPTDTQYF. The CDR3 bases are TGCAGCCTGGGCCGAGGGCGGACGGACCCCACAGATACGCAGTATTTT.

This rearrangement joins TRBV10-3 to TRBJ2-5; tentative D call: TRBD1 (6 bases). The CDR3 extends over 14 amino acids. Germline V gene lookup returns CDR1 ENHRY and CDR2 SYGVKD. V gave up 4 bases and J gave up 1 base, with 10 bases separating them. CDR3 protein: CAISGTGTQETQYF. Written as DNA, the CDR3 is TGTGCCATCAGTGGAACAGGGACCCAAGAGACCCAGTACTTC.

In this sample, this clonotype turned up many times. The chain uses TRBV7-3 and TRBJ2-5, with 9 bases matching TRBD2. The CDR3 consists of 14 residues. Germline trimming cut 2 bases from V and 5 bases from J; bases unmatched to any gene: 3. Germline V gives CDR1 SGHTA, CDR2 FQGTGA. The DNA of the CDR3 is TGTGCCAGCAGCTTATCTGCGGGAGGGGAGACCCAGTACTTC. Its protein is CASSLSAGGETQYF.

This chain links TRBV4-1 with TRBJ2-1; 7 nucleotides line up with TRBD2. The CDR3 contains 15 residues. The germline gives CDR1 MGHRA, CDR2 YSYEKL. The trim removed 2 bases at V and 7 bases at J, leaving 8 bases unmatched. The CDR3 DNA sequence: TGCGCCAGCAGCCAACCGGCAGGGACTATGAATGAGCAGTTCTTC. This translates into CASSQPAGTMNEQFF.

The chain couples TRBV12-3 or TRBV12-4 to TRBJ1-5, with D perhaps matching TRBD1 (6 bases). The CDR3 is 15 amino acids. Trimming took 5 bases from V and 4 from J, leaving 15 bases between them. CDR3 sequence (DNA): TGTGCCAGCAGTGTACAGGGAGGGGCGAATCAGCCCCAGCATTTT. This encodes CASSVQGGANQPQHF.

The CDR3 region is CASTENYPSHNEQFF. DNA for the CDR3: TGTGCCAGCACCGAAAATTACCCTTCCCACAATGAGCAGTTCTTC. V usage is TRBV6-2 or TRBV6-3 and J usage is TRBJ2-1, with D unclear. The germline V and J ends were trimmed by 7 bases and 5 bases, with 18 bases remaining between them. The CDR3 contains 15 residues. The germline gives CDR1 MNHEY, CDR2 SVGEGT.

Concerning this clonotype: Being one base from a much bigger clone, this may be a read error. J is TRBJ2-3 and V is TRBV29-1; 9 nucleotides align to TRBD2. The germline CDR1 and CDR2 sequences are SQVTM and ANQGSEA. CDR3 length: 15 amino acids. V lost 1 base, J lost 4 bases, and 6 bases stayed unmatched. The CDR3 nucleotides are TGCAGCGTTGAAGGGGCGGGGGGGATCGCAGATACGCAGTATTTT. It translates to CSVEGAGGIADTQYF.

This clonotype was observed a single time. A much larger clone lies one base from this, so it may be a read error. The rearrangement links TRBV10-3 to TRBJ2-5, with D perhaps given as TRBD1 or TRBD2 (7 bases each). Germline CDR1 and CDR2: ENHRY and SYGVKD. The V and J ends lost 8 bases and 4 bases respectively, with 17 bases between them. CDR3 length equals 14 residues. The CDR3 DNA reads TGTGCCATCGGGGGGGTAGGGGGCGGAGAGACCCAGTACTTC. It translates to CAIGGVGGGETQYF.

The rearrangement uses TRBV24-1 and TRBJ2-6; perhaps TRBD2 as D (5 bases). Germline-derived CDR1 and CDR2 are KGHDR and SFDVKD. V dropped 4 bases and J dropped 0 bases, with 12 bases sitting between them. The CDR3 sequence is 17 residues long. The CDR3 reads CATSDPDGGSGANVLTF. In DNA form, the CDR3 reads TGTGCCACCAGTGACCCAGACGGAGGCTCTGGGGCCAACGTCCTGACTTTC.

The rearrangement uses TRBV7-9 and TRBJ2-7; TRBD1 matches at 9 bases. With the DNA end fitting TRBJ2-4 better, the J assignment may be wrong. The CDR3 extends over 15 amino acids. The germline gives CDR1 SEHNR, CDR2 FQNEAQ (reference sequence). As DNA, the CDR3 is TGTGCCAGCAGCGATTTACAGGGGGCAAAAAACATTCAGTACTTC. This gives the protein CASSDLQGAKNIQYF.

In this sample, this clonotype turned up many times. V gene TRBV3-1 combines with J gene TRBJ2-1, with 8 positions matching TRBD1. The germline CDR1 and CDR2 sequences are LGHDT and YNNKEL (reference sequence). This CDR3 has 14 amino acids. With 0 bases clipped from V and 9 bases from J, the junction kept 4 bases outside the gene matches. The CDR3 region is CASSQDRGQGEQFF. DNA of the CDR3: TGTGCCAGCAGCCAAGACAGGGGGCAAGGTGAGCAGTTCTTC.

The rearrangement joins TRBV5-1 to TRBJ2-3; 9 bases are a match to TRBD1. The CDR3 spans 16 residues. Germline lookup yields CDR1 SGHRS and CDR2 YFSETQ. V shed 0 bases and J 4 bases; nucleotides not matched to a gene: 6. In DNA form, the CDR3 reads TGCGCCAGCAGCTTGGGGGACAGGGTCCGGGCAGATACGCAGTATTTT. It translates to CASSLGDRVRADTQYF.

About this clonotype itself: With a much larger clone just one base away, this may be a read error. V is TRBV4-2 and J is TRBJ2-1; D unresolved. Germline V gene sequence: CDR1 LGHNA, CDR2 YNFKEQ. The CDR3 consists of 14 residues. V gave up 0 bases and J gave up 7 bases, with 10 bases separating them. Here the CDR3 reads CASSQESKRNEQFF. CDR3 in DNA: TGTGCCAGCAGCCAAGAGTCGAAAAGGAATGAGCAGTTCTTC.

The rearrangement uses TRBV20-1 and TRBJ2-7, with D possibly TRBD2 on 6 matching bases. Gene TRBJ2-5 matches the end of the DNA better, so the J call may be wrong. The CDR3 runs 15 residues. The germline gives CDR1 DFQATT, CDR2 SNEGSKA (reference sequence). This CDR3 is CSASETRHRGETQYF. The CDR3 nucleotides are TGCAGTGCTAGCGAGACTAGACATAGAGGGGAGACCCAGTACTTC.

The sample holds one count of this clonotype. The rearrangement uses TRBV24-1 and TRBJ2-7; D is perhaps TRBD2 (5 bases). CDR3 length: 13 amino acids. Trimming pared 7 bases from V and 3 bases from J, leaving 12 bases between. The germline V gene has CDR1 KGHDR and CDR2 SFDVKD. The CDR3 loop reads CATSDGTSYEQYF. The CDR3 DNA sequence: TGTGCCACCAGCGATGGCACTAGCTACGAGCAGTACTTC.

This chain uses TRBV24-1 with TRBJ2-1, with D unresolved. This CDR3 comprises 14 residues. Germline V lookup: CDR1 KGHDR, CDR2 SFDVKD. V lost 2 bases to trimming and J lost 0 bases, with 4 bases between them. CDR3 in DNA: TGTGCCACCAGTGATTCGGGCTCCTACAATGAGCAGTTCTTC. The encoded protein is CATSDSGSYNEQFF.